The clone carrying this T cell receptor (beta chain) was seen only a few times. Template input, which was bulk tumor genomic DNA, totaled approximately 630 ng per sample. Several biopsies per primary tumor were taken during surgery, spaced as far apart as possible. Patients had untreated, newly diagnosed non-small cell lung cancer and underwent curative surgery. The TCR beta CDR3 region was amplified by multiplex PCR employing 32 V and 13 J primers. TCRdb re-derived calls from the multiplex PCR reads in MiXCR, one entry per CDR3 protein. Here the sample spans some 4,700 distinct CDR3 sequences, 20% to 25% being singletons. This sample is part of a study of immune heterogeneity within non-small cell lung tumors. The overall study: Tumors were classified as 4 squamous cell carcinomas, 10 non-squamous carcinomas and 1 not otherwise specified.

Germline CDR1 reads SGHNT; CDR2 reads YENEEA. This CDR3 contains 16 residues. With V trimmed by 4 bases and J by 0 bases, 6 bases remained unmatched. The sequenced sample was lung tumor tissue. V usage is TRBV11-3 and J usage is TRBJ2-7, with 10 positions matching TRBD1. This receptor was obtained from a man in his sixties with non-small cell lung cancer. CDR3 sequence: CASSWDRGPFSYEQYF. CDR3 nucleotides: TGTGCCAGCAGCTGGGACAGGGGCCCCTTCTCCTACGAGCAGTACTTC.